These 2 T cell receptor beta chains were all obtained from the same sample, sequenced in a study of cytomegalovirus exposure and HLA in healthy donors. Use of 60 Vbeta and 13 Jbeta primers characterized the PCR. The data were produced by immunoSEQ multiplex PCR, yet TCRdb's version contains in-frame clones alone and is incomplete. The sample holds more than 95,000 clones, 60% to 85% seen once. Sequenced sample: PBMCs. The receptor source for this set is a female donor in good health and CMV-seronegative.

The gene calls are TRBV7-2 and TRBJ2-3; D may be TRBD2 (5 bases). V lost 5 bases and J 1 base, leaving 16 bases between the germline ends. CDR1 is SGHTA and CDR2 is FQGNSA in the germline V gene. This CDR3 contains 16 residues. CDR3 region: CASSPVVISGTDTQYF. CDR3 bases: TGTGCCAGCAGCCCGGTAGTGATTAGCGGCACAGATACGCAGTATTTT.

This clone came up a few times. CDR3 sequence reads: CASSFAQYSNQPQHF. CDR3 sequence (DNA): TGTGCCAGCAGTTTCGCACAGTATAGCAATCAGCCCCAGCATTTT. The V gene is TRBV27, the J gene TRBJ1-5; D gene uncertain. CDR1 and CDR2 from the germline V gene are MNHEY and SMNVEV (reference sequence). There are 15 residues in the CDR3. The V end lost 3 bases, the J end lost 0 bases, and 9 bases lay between the germline ends.